The entry that follows covers one T cell receptor (beta chain) sequence. As yet, its antigen is unknown. The sample belongs to a study of blood T cells in healthy people across ages. Overall study findings and caveats: Among long-lived donors, naive CD4+ cells were more numerous and diversity higher than in aged donors. Strongly correlated with naive T cell percentage was TCR beta diversity.

CDR3 length equals 16 residues. Germline CDR1 is DFQATT and CDR2 is SNEGSKA (reference sequence). The authors ran a second PCR of roughly 6 to 11 cycles using a sample-barcoded 5' primer and a J-beta primer mix. Each cDNA molecule was tagged by a template-switch adaptor with 12 random nucleotides. MiXCR was run by TCRdb on the 5' RACE reads, yielding one entry per CDR3 protein. The profile shows about 1.8 million distinct CDR3 sequences, about 50% of them singletons. The sequence derives from a woman aged 40 to 49 in good health. Sequencing input: blood. This chain uses TRBV20-1 with TRBJ2-3; 9 positions agree with TRBD2. CDR3 in amino acids: CSSKAWASGVTDTQYF. CDR3 nucleotide sequence: TGCAGCTCGAAGGCTTGGGCTAGCGGGGTTACAGATACGCAGTATTTT.